These T cell receptor beta chains were read from a single sample in a study of cytomegalovirus exposure and HLA in healthy donors. The repertoire was sequenced with immunoSEQ multiplex PCR; TCRdb's copy has only in-frame clones and lacks some. This sample has 150,000 to 250,000 clones, with 81% found just once. Sequenced material: PBMCs. The origin of the receptors is a woman in her thirties in good health and CMV-seronegative. The CDR3 runs from the conserved cysteine through the conserved F or W. D genes are given only for firm matches. The size field is filled for only some rows; it gives once, few, many or a size class.

d_call: NA; v_call: TRBV6-5; clone_size: NA; j_call: TRBJ1-2; cdr3_nt: TGTGCCAGCAGCCCTCGGGGTGGGGGCCCCTATGGCTACACCTTC; cdr3_aa: CASSPRGGGPYGYTF
d_call: TRBD2; v_call: TRBV7-7; clone_size: NA; j_call: TRBJ2-2; cdr3_nt: TGTGCCAGCACCCCGGGAGGAAGCGGGAGATGGTGGACCGGGGAGCTGTTTTTT; cdr3_aa: CASTPGGSGRWWTGELFF
d_call: TRBD1; v_call: TRBV28; clone_size: NA; j_call: TRBJ2-7; cdr3_nt: TGTGCCAGCAGGTACAGGGGTCCCTACGAGCAGTACTTC; cdr3_aa: CASRYRGPYEQYF
d_call: TRBD1; v_call: TRBV6-1; clone_size: once; j_call: TRBJ2-2; cdr3_nt: TGTGCCAGCAATAGGGACAGGGGAACCGGGGAGCTGTTTTTT; cdr3_aa: CASNRDRGTGELFF
d_call: TRBD1; v_call: TRBV28; clone_size: NA; j_call: TRBJ2-7; cdr3_nt: TGTGCCAGCATTGGGACAGGGGGTCGCAACGAGCAGTACTTC; cdr3_aa: CASIGTGGRNEQYF
d_call: NA; v_call: TRBV15; clone_size: NA; j_call: TRBJ2-1; cdr3_nt: TGTGCCACCAGCAGAGAAAGTAGGGGATGGTACAATGAGCAGTTCTTC; cdr3_aa: CATSRESRGWYNEQFF
d_call: TRBD2; v_call: TRBV5-6; clone_size: once; j_call: TRBJ2-1; cdr3_nt: TGTGCCAGCAGCTTACCCGGGACTAGCGGGAGGTCTTACGGTGAGCAGTTCTTC; cdr3_aa: CASSLPGTSGRSYGEQFF
d_call: TRBD1; v_call: TRBV30; clone_size: NA; j_call: TRBJ1-1; cdr3_nt: TGTGCCTGGAGAGGGGGGGACAGGAGACTGGGTGAAGCTTTCTTT; cdr3_aa: CAWRGGDRRLGEAFF
d_call: NA; v_call: TRBV19; clone_size: NA; j_call: TRBJ2-7; cdr3_nt: TGTGCCAGTAGCCCAGATAATTCCTACGAGCAGTACTTC; cdr3_aa: CASSPDNSYEQYF
d_call: NA; v_call: TRBV5-4; clone_size: NA; j_call: TRBJ2-3; cdr3_nt: TGTGCCAGCAGCTTGGTGGGGCGGGGCGATACGCAGTATTTT; cdr3_aa: CASSLVGRGDTQYF
d_call: TRBD1; v_call: TRBV10-1; clone_size: once; j_call: TRBJ2-7; cdr3_nt: TGCGCCAGCGGTATGGACAGGGTGTTCGCCGAGCAGTACTTC; cdr3_aa: CASGMDRVFAEQYF
d_call: TRBD2; v_call: TRBV27; clone_size: NA; j_call: TRBJ2-7; cdr3_nt: TGTGCCAGCAGCCTAGCGGGAGGGCCCACCTACGAGCAGTACTTC; cdr3_aa: CASSLAGGPTYEQYF
d_call: TRBD1; v_call: TRBV7-9; clone_size: NA; j_call: TRBJ2-1; cdr3_nt: TGTGCCAGCAGTTCTACAGGGGACCATGAGCAGTTCTTC; cdr3_aa: CASSSTGDHEQFF
d_call: NA; v_call: TRBV11-2; clone_size: NA; j_call: TRBJ1-4; cdr3_nt: TGTGCCAGCAGCCGAGCGGGCGAAAAACTGTTTTTT; cdr3_aa: CASSRAGEKLFF
d_call: NA; v_call: TRBV10-3; clone_size: NA; j_call: TRBJ1-2; cdr3_nt: TGTGCCATCCCAAGAGGTGGGGGGTCCGCTAACTATGGCTACACCTTC; cdr3_aa: CAIPRGGGSANYGYTF
d_call: NA; v_call: TRBV5-4; clone_size: NA; j_call: TRBJ1-1; cdr3_nt: TGTGCCAGCAGCTTGGGTAGGAACACTGAAGCTTTCTTT; cdr3_aa: CASSLGRNTEAFF
d_call: TRBD1; v_call: TRBV10-1; clone_size: NA; j_call: TRBJ1-2; cdr3_nt: TGCGCCAGCAGCTCCACAGGGGCCGGCTACACCTTC; cdr3_aa: CASSSTGAGYTF
d_call: NA; v_call: TRBV4-1; clone_size: NA; j_call: TRBJ2-1; cdr3_nt: TGCGCCAGCAGTGACTCGGCCTACAATGAGCAGTTCTTC; cdr3_aa: CASSDSAYNEQFF
d_call: TRBD1; v_call: TRBV6-5; clone_size: NA; j_call: TRBJ1-2; cdr3_nt: TGTGCCAGCAGGATGGACAGGTCTAACTATGGCTACACCTTC; cdr3_aa: CASRMDRSNYGYTF
d_call: TRBD2; v_call: TRBV5-1; clone_size: NA; j_call: TRBJ2-2; cdr3_nt: TGCGCCAGCACCCCCCGGGGGGGCAAGTCCGGGGAGCTGTTTTTT; cdr3_aa: CASTPRGGKSGELFF
d_call: NA; v_call: TRBV2; clone_size: once; j_call: TRBJ2-3; cdr3_nt: TGTGCCAGCAGGAACCGGGAGATAAGCACAGATACGCAGTATTTT; cdr3_aa: CASRNREISTDTQYF
d_call: TRBD1; v_call: TRBV6-1; clone_size: NA; j_call: TRBJ1-3; cdr3_nt: TGTGCCAGCAGTGTACAGGGGACGTCTGGAAACACCATATATTTT; cdr3_aa: CASSVQGTSGNTIYF
d_call: NA; v_call: TRBV10-3; clone_size: once; j_call: TRBJ1-6; cdr3_nt: TGTGCCATCAGTGATGGTAGGGGCCCGACGCCCCTCCACTTT; cdr3_aa: CAISDGRGPTPLHF
d_call: NA; v_call: TRBV9; clone_size: NA; j_call: TRBJ2-3; cdr3_nt: TGTGCCAGCAGCGTTCGGGTCACAGATACGCAGTATTTT; cdr3_aa: CASSVRVTDTQYF
d_call: TRBD1; v_call: TRBV18; clone_size: NA; j_call: TRBJ1-4; cdr3_nt: TGTGCCAGCTCACTGACAGGGGGAATAACTAATGAAAAACTGTTTTTT; cdr3_aa: CASSLTGGITNEKLFF
d_call: NA; v_call: TRBV30; clone_size: NA; j_call: TRBJ1-3; cdr3_nt: TGTGCCTGGAGTGTACGGCAGGGCCCCCTCTCTGGAAACACCATATATTTT; cdr3_aa: CAWSVRQGPLSGNTIYF
d_call: TRBD1; v_call: TRBV5-1; clone_size: once; j_call: TRBJ1-6; cdr3_nt: TGCGCCAGCAGCTTGGCCGGGACAGGGGATAATTCACCCCTCCACTTT; cdr3_aa: CASSLAGTGDNSPLHF
d_call: TRBD2; v_call: TRBV27; clone_size: once; j_call: TRBJ2-7; cdr3_nt: TGTGCCAGCAGTTTCGGGACTAGAAGCCCGGAGCAGTACTTC; cdr3_aa: CASSFGTRSPEQYF
d_call: NA; v_call: TRBV5-1; clone_size: NA; j_call: TRBJ2-7; cdr3_nt: TGCGCCAGCAGCTTGGGACAGTACTACGAGCAGTACTTC; cdr3_aa: CASSLGQYYEQYF
d_call: NA; v_call: TRBV4-1; clone_size: NA; j_call: TRBJ2-7; cdr3_nt: TGCGCCAGCAGCCAAGATTGGACATCCTACGAGCAGTACTTC; cdr3_aa: CASSQDWTSYEQYF
d_call: TRBD1; v_call: TRBV7-6; clone_size: NA; j_call: TRBJ2-2; cdr3_nt: TGTGCCAGCAGCTCGGGACAGGGCCCCACCTCCGGGGAGCTGTTTTTT; cdr3_aa: CASSSGQGPTSGELFF
d_call: TRBD1; v_call: TRBV28; clone_size: NA; j_call: TRBJ1-2; cdr3_nt: TGTGCCAGCAGTTTAGTACAGGGGAGGATGGACTATGGCTACACCTTC; cdr3_aa: CASSLVQGRMDYGYTF
d_call: TRBD2; v_call: TRBV27; clone_size: NA; j_call: TRBJ2-1; cdr3_nt: TGTGCCAGCAGTTTAAGGGGCGGGGGTGGCTCCTACAATGAGCAGTTCTTC; cdr3_aa: CASSLRGGGGSYNEQFF
d_call: NA; v_call: TRBV18; clone_size: NA; j_call: TRBJ1-4; cdr3_nt: TGTGCCAGCTCACCACCCTCCGGACAGATCGAAAAACTGTTTTTT; cdr3_aa: CASSPPSGQIEKLFF
d_call: TRBD1; v_call: TRBV2; clone_size: NA; j_call: TRBJ2-7; cdr3_nt: TGTGCCAGCAGGAGACAGGGCGAGAGCTCCTACGAGCAGTACTTC; cdr3_aa: CASRRQGESSYEQYF
d_call: TRBD2; v_call: TRBV2; clone_size: NA; j_call: TRBJ2-1; cdr3_nt: TGTGCCAGCAGGTTACTAGCGGGGGGGTACAATGAGCAGTTCTTC; cdr3_aa: CASRLLAGGYNEQFF